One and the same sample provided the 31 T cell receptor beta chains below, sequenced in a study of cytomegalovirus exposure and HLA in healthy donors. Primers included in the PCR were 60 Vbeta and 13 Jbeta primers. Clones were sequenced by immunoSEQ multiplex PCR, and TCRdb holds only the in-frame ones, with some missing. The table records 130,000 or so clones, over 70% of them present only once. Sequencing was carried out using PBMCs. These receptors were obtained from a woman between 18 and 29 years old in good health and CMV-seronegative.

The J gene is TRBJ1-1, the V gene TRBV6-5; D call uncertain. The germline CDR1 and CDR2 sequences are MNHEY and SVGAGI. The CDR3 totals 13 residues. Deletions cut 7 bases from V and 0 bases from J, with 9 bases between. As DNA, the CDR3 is TGTGCCAGCAAGGTGGAGATGAACACTGAAGCTTTCTTT. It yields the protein CASKVEMNTEAFF.

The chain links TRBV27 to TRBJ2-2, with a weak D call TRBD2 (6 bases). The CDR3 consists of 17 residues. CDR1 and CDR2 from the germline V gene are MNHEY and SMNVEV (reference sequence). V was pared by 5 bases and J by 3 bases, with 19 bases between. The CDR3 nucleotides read TGTGCCAGCAGTCAAAACCCAGCTAGCGCCTACACCGGGGAGCTGTTTTTT. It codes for CASSQNPASAYTGELFF.

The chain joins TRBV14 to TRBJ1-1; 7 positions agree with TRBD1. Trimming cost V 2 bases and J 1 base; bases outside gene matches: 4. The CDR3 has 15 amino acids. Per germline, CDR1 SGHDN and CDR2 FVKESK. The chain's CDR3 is CASSQFQGENTEAFF. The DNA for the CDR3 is TGTGCCAGCAGCCAATTCCAGGGGGAGAACACTGAAGCTTTCTTT.

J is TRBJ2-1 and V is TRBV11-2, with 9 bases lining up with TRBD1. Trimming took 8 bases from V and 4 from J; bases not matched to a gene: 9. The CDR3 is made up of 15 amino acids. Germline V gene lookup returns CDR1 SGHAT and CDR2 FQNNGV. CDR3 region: CASGAGTGSYNEQFF. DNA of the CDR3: TGTGCCAGCGGCGCCGGGACAGGGTCGTACAATGAGCAGTTCTTC.

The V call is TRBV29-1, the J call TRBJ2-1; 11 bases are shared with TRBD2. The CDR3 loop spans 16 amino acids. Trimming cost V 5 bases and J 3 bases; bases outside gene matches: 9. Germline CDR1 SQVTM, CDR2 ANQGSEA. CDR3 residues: CSVLAGGPPNYNEQFF. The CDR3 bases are TGCAGCGTTTTAGCGGGAGGGCCTCCAAACTACAATGAGCAGTTCTTC.

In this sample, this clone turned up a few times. The CDR3 spells CASSGEENKERETQYF. In DNA form, the CDR3 reads TGTGCCAGCAGCGGGGAGGAGAATAAGGAACGAGAGACCCAGTACTTC. The V gene is TRBV25-1, the J gene TRBJ2-5, with D possibly being TRBD2 (6 bases). V dropped 6 bases and J dropped 4 bases, with 21 bases sitting between them. This CDR3 has 16 amino acids. Germline assignment: CDR1 MGHDK and CDR2 SYGVNS. The entire variable domain, with the rest obtained from reference TRBV25-1 and TRBJ2-5, is as follows: EADIYQTPRYLVIGTGKKITLECSQTMGHDKMYWYQQDPGMELHLIHYSYGVNSTEKGDLSSESTVSRIRTEHFPLTLESARPSHTSQYLCASSGEENKERETQYFGPGTRLLVL.

The CDR3 DNA reads as TGCGCCAGCAGCTGGGACAGGGGGACTGGGGCCAACGTCCTGACTTTC. It codes for CASSWDRGTGANVLTF. The J gene is TRBJ2-6, the V gene TRBV5-1; 11 bases are a match to TRBD1. This CDR3 contains 16 residues. The V and J ends lost 3 bases and 2 bases, in that order; junction bases with no gene match: 1. CDR1 and CDR2 from the germline V gene are SGHRS and YFSETQ.

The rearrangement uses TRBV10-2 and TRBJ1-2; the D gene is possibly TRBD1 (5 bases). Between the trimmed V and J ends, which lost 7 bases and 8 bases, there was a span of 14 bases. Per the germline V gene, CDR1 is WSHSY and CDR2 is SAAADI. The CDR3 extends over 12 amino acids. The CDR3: CASTTAQGGYTF. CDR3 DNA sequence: TGCGCCAGCACTACGGCTCAGGGCGGCTACACCTTC.

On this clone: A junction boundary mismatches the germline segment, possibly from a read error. As DNA, the CDR3 is TGTGCCACCAGCAGGACAGGGGCCTACAATCGGCCCCAGCATTTT. Residues: CATSRTGAYNRPQHF. The chain joins TRBV15 to TRBJ1-5; TRBD1 agrees at 8 bases. The germline V gene encodes CDR1 LNHNV and CDR2 YYDKDF (reference sequence). The CDR3 sequence is 15 residues long.

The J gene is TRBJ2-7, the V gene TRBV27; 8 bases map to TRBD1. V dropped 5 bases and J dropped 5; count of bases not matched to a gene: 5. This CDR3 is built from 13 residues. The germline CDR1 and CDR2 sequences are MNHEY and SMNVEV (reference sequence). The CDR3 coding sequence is TGTGCCAGCAGTGCGCAGGGGGCGGACGAGCAGTACTTC. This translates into CASSAQGADEQYF.

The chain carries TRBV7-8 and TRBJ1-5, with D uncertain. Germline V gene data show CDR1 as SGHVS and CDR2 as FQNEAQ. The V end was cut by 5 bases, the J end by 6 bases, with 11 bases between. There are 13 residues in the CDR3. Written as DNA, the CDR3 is TGTGCCAGCAGCGTCGGGATTTTTCAGCCCCAGCATTTT. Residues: CASSVGIFQPQHF.

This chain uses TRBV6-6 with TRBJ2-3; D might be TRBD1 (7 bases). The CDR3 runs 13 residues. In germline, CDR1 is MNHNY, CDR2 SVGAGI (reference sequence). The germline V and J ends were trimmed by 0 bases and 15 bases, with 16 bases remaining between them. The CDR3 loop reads CASSYSERQGGYF. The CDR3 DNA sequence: TGTGCCAGCAGTTACTCCGAAAGACAGGGAGGATATTTT.

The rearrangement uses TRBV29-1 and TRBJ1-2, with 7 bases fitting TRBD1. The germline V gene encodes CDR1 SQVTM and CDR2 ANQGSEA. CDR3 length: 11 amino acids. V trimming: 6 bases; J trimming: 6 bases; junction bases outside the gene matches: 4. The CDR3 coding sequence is TGCAGCGTCCCGACAGGGAATGGCTACACCTTC. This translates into CSVPTGNGYTF.

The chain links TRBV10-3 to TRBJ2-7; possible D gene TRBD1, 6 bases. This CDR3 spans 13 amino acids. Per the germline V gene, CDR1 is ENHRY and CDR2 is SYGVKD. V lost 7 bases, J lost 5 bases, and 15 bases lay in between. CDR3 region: CAIKGQGNHEQYF. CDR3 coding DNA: TGTGCCATCAAAGGGCAGGGGAACCACGAGCAGTACTTC.

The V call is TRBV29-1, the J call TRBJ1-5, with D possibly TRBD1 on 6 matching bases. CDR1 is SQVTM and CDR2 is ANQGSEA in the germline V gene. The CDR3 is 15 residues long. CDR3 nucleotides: TGCACCCATCCTGGGACAAAATATAGCAATCAGCCCCAGCATTTT. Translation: CTHPGTKYSNQPQHF.

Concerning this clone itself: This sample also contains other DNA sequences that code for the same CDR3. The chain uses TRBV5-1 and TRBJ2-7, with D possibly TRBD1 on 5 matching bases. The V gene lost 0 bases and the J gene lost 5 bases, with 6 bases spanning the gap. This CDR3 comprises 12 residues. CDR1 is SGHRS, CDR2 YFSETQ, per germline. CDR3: CASSLVRDEQYF. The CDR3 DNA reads TGCGCCAGCAGCTTGGTCAGGGACGAGCAGTACTTC.

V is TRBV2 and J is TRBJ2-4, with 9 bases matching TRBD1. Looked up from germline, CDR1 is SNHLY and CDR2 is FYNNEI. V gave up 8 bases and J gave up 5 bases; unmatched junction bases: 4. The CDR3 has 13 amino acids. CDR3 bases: TGTGCCAGCCGCCGGGACAGGGAAAACATTCAGTACTTC. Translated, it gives CASRRDRENIQYF.

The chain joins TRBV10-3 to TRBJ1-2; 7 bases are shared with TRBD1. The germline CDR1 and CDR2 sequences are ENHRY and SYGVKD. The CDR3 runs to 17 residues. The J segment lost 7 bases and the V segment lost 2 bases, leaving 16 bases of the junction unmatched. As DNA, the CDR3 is TGTGCCATCAGTGAGGGGTCCCGACAGGGCCAGGGCCGTGGCTACACCTTC. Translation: CAISEGSRQGQGRGYTF.

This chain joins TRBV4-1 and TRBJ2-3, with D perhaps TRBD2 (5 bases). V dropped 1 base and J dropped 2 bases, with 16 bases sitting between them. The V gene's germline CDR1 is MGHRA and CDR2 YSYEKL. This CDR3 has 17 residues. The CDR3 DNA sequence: TGCGCCAGCAGCCAAGGTCGGGCCCGGGATATCACAGATACGCAGTATTTT. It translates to CASSQGRARDITDTQYF.

DNA for the CDR3: TGTGCCAGCAGCGTACGGGGAAATCAGCCCCAGCATTTT. Translation: CASSVRGNQPQHF. The chain is built from TRBV7-2 and TRBJ1-5; the D is unclear. This CDR3 contains 13 residues. Germline-derived CDR1 and CDR2 are SGHTA and FQGNSA. The V and J ends lost 5 bases and 4 bases respectively, with 9 bases between them.

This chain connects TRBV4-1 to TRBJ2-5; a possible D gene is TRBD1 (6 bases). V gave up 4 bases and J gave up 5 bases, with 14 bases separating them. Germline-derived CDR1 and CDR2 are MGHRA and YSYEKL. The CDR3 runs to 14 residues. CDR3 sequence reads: CASSRMDRGETQYF. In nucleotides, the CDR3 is TGCGCCAGCAGCCGAATGGACAGAGGGGAGACCCAGTACTTC.

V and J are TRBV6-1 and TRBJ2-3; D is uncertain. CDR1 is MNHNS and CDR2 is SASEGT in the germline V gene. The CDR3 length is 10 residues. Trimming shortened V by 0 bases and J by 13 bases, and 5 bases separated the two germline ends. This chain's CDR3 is CASSEAFKYF. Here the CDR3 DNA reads TGTGCCAGCAGTGAAGCGTTTAAGTATTTT.

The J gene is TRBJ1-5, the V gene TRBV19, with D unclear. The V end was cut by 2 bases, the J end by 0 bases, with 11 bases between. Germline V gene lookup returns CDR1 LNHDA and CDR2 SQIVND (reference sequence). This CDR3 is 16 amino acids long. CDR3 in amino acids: CASSIRRQVSNQPQHF. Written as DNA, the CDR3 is TGTGCCAGTAGTATAAGGCGTCAGGTTAGCAATCAGCCCCAGCATTTT.

The CDR3 is CASSVVEGGGYGYTF. CDR3 sequence (DNA): TGTGCCAGCAGTGTAGTGGAAGGGGGCGGCTATGGCTACACCTTC. The rearrangement links TRBV2 to TRBJ1-2, with 7 positions matching TRBD1. The length of the CDR3 is 15 residues. After removal of 4 bases from V and 4 bases from J, the junction contained 9 bases not matched to a gene. Germline V gene lookup returns CDR1 SNHLY and CDR2 FYNNEI.

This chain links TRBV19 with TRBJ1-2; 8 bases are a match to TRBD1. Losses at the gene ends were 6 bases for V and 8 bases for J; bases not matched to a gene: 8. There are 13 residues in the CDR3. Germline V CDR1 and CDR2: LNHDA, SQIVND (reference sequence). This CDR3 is CASSDKTGAGYTF. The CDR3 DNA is TGTGCCAGTAGCGACAAGACAGGGGCCGGCTACACCTTC. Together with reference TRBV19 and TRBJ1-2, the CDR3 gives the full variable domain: DGGITQSPKYLFRKEGQNVTLSCEQNLNHDAMYWYRQDPGQGLRLIYYSQIVNDFQKGDIAEGYSVSREKKESFPLTVTSAQKNPTAFYLCASSDKTGAGYTFGSGTRLTVV.

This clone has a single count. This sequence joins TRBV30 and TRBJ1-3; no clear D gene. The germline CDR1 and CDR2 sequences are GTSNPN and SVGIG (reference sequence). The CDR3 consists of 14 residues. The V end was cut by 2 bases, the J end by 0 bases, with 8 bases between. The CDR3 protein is CAWSTAFSGNTIYF. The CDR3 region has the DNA TGTGCCTGGAGTACAGCTTTCTCTGGAAACACCATATATTTT. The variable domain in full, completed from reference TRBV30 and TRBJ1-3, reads SQTIHQWPATLVQPVGSPLSLECTVEGTSNPNLYWYRQAAGRGLQLLFYSVGIGQISSEVPQNLSASRPQDRQFILSSKKLLLSDSGFYLCAWSTAFSGNTIYFGEGSWLTVV.

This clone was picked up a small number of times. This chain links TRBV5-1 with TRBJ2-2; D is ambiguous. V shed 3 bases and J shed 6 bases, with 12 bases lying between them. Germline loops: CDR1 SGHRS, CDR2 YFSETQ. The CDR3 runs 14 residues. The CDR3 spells CASSSEYLAGELFF. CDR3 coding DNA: TGCGCCAGCAGCTCTGAATACTTAGCCGGGGAGCTGTTTTTT.

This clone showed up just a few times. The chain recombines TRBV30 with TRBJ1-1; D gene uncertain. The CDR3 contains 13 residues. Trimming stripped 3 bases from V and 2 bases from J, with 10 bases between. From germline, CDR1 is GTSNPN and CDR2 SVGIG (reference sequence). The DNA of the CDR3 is TGTGCCTGGAGGAAGAGCTTAAACACTGAAGCTTTCTTT. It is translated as CAWRKSLNTEAFF.

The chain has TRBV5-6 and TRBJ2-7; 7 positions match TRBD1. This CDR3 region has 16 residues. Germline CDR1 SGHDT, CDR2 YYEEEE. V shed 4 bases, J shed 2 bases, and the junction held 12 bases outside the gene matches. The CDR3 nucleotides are TGTGCCAGCAGCGAGATCTACAGGGGATCAACCTACGAGCAGTACTTC. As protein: CASSEIYRGSTYEQYF.

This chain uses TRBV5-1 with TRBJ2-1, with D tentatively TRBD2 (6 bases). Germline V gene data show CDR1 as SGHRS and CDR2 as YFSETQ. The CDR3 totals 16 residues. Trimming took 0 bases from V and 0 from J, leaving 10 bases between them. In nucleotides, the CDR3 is TGCGCCAGCAGCTTGGTCGGCGGGGCCTCCTACAATGAGCAGTTCTTC. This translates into CASSLVGGASYNEQFF.

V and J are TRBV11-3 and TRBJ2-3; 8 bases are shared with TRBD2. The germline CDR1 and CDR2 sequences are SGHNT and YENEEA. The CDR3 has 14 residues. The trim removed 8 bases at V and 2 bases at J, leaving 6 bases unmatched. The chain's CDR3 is CASGTSGHTDTQYF. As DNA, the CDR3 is TGTGCCAGCGGTACTAGCGGACACACAGATACGCAGTATTTT. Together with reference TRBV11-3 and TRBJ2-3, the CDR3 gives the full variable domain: EAGVVQSPRYKIIEKKQPVAFWCNPISGHNTLYWYLQNLGQGPELLIRYENEEAVDDSQLPKDRFSAERLKGVDSTLKIQPAELGDSAVYLCASGTSGHTDTQYFGPGTRLTVL.